Described below is a single T cell receptor beta chain sequence and its context. This CDR3 has 15 amino acids. Germline CDR1 reads SGHRS; CDR2 reads YFSETQ. J lost 6 bases, V lost 5 bases, and 7 bases had no gene match. This sample is drawn from a study of regulatory T cells in long-lasting Graves disease. Time point denoted: newly diagnosed GD, antithyroid drugs for less than 3 months. Construction of the TCR library relied on RNA isolated from PBMCs. TCR beta libraries were built with iRepertoire HTBI primers and Arm-PCR of CDR3 regions. MiXCR, run by TCRdb on the multiplex PCR reads, gives a single entry per CDR3 protein. Among more than 300,000 distinct CDR3 sequences listed, about 17% were seen once. These sequences were also reported in another study, on T cells in Graves' hyperthyroidism and ophthalmopathy.

This TCR derives from a woman aged 18-30 years with Graves disease. The specimen was peripheral blood mononuclear cells (PBMCs), collected at new diagnosis, from a patient treated with antithyroid drugs. The V gene is TRBV5-1, the J gene TRBJ2-7; 14 bases are shared with TRBD2. The DNA of the CDR3 is TGCGCCAGCAGGCGGGGACTAGCGGGAGCTGGCGAGCAGTACTTC. The encoded protein is CASRRGLAGAGEQYF.